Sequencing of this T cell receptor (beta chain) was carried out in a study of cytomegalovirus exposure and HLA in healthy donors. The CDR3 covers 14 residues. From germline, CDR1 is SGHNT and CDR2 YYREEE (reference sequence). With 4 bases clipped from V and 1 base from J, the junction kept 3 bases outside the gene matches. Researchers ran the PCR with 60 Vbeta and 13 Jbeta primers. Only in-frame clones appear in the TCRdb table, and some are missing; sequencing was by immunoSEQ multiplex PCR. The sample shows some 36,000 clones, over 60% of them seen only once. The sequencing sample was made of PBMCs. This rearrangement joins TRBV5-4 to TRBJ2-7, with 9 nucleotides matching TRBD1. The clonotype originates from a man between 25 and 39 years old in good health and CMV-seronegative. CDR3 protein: CASSVDRGSYEQYF. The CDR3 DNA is TGTGCCAGCAGCGTGGACAGGGGATCCTACGAGCAGTACTTC.